Listed below are T cell receptor beta chains from one sample, sequenced in a study of T cell responses to AZD1222 COVID-19 vaccine. This table comes from immunoSEQ multiplex PCR, and its TCRdb copy is limited to in-frame clones, with some not included. The sample contains about 150,000 clones, roughly 93% of which appear only once. The sample was peripheral blood, taken 28 days after the second AZD1222 dose. Receptors were obtained from an adult who received the AZD1222 COVID-19 vaccine. The CDR3 runs from the conserved cysteine through the conserved F or W. A D gene is named only where the DNA matches it firmly. Only part of the rows carry a size: once, few, many, or a class if the clone is expanded.

TRBV4-1	-	TRBJ1-3	-	CASSQGESSGNTIYF	TGCGCCAGCAGCCAAGGGGAAAGCTCTGGAAACACCATATATTTT
TRBV19	-	TRBJ2-1	-	CASSIDDNGHNEQFF	TGTGCCAGTAGTATAGACGACAACGGGCACAATGAGCAGTTCTTC
TRBV7-9	-	TRBJ1-1	-	CASSSTPNTEAFF	TGTGCCAGCAGCTCCACACCTAACACTGAAGCTTTCTTT
TRBV25-1	-	TRBJ2-7	once	CASSLSPPYEQYF	TGTGCCAGCAGCCTATCCCCGCCCTACGAGCAGTACTTC
TRBV18	TRBD1	TRBJ1-1	-	CASSQGVRGTEAFF	TGTGCCAGCTCCCAGGGGGTAAGAGGTACTGAAGCTTTCTTT
TRBV3-1/TRBV3-2	-	TRBJ1-1	-	CASSQVTQSPFF	TGTGCCAGCAGCCAAGTTACCCAGAGTCCTTTCTTT
TRBV18	TRBD1	TRBJ1-1	once	CASSPGQGANTEAFF	TGTGCCAGCTCACCGGGACAGGGCGCGAACACTGAAGCTTTCTTT
TRBV2	-	TRBJ2-5	-	CASKGSRDQETQYF	TGTGCCAGCAAGGGCTCCCGGGACCAAGAGACCCAGTACTTC
TRBV6-5	TRBD1	TRBJ2-7	-	CASRDRDSYGEQYF	TGTGCCAGCAGGGACCGGGACAGCTACGGGGAGCAGTACTTC
TRBV5-1	-	TRBJ2-1	once	CASSLDTRVEQFF	TGCGCCAGCAGCTTGGATACTAGAGTTGAGCAGTTCTTC
TRBV5-4	-	TRBJ1-2	-	CASSLGITGHNYGYTF	TGTGCCAGCAGCTTGGGCATTACGGGGCACAACTATGGCTACACCTTC
TRBV4-2	-	TRBJ1-1	-	CASSQAVMGTEAFF	TGTGCCAGCAGCCAGGCCGTTATGGGCACTGAAGCTTTCTTT
TRBV28	TRBD1	TRBJ2-7	once	CASRPGQGYEQYF	TGTGCCAGCAGACCCGGACAGGGGTACGAGCAGTACTTC
TRBV6-5	TRBD1	TRBJ1-6	-	CASSYSGTANSPLHF	TGTGCCAGCAGTTACTCAGGGACAGCTAATTCACCCCTCCACTTT
TRBV6-5	TRBD1	TRBJ2-2	-	CASSYTLGQASLFF	TGTGCCAGCAGTTACACCTTGGGACAGGCTTCTCTGTTTTTT
TRBV6-5	-	TRBJ1-1	-	CASSYVGRTEAFF	TGTGCCAGCAGTTACGTTGGAAGAACTGAAGCTTTCTTT
TRBV3-1/TRBV3-2	-	TRBJ1-1	-	CASSLGPEAFF	TGTGCCAGCAGCCTCGGGCCTGAAGCTTTCTTT
TRBV5-5	TRBD1	TRBJ1-5	-	CASSPETGGAIQPQHF	TGTGCCAGCAGCCCAGAAACAGGGGGCGCGATTCAGCCCCAGCATTTT
TRBV9	-	TRBJ1-1	-	CASSLGSYAEAFF	TGTGCCAGCAGCCTCGGGAGTTATGCTGAAGCTTTCTTT
TRBV3-1/TRBV3-2	TRBD1	TRBJ2-2	-	CASSQDSTGSGTGELFF	TGTGCCAGCAGCCAAGACTCGACAGGGTCGGGCACCGGGGAGCTGTTTTTT
TRBV6-6	-	TRBJ1-2	-	CASSYPESAYGYTF	TGTGCCAGCAGTTACCCCGAATCCGCCTATGGCTACACCTTC
TRBV5-1	TRBD1	TRBJ1-2	-	CASSWDSANYGYTF	TGCGCCAGCAGCTGGGACAGCGCTAACTATGGCTACACCTTC
TRBV5-1	-	TRBJ2-2	-	CASSPLFPGELFF	TGCGCCAGCAGCCCCCTCTTTCCCGGGGAGCTGTTTTTT
TRBV5-1	-	TRBJ1-2	-	CASSLLDSLDGYTF	TGCGCCAGCAGTTTGTTGGACAGTCTCGATGGCTACACCTTC
TRBV7-8	TRBD1	TRBJ1-5	once	CASSPRDRRNQPQHF	TGTGCCAGCAGCCCAAGGGACAGACGCAATCAGCCCCAGCATTTT
TRBV29-1	TRBD2	TRBJ2-3	-	CSVTGLAGDTQYF	TGCAGCGTGACGGGACTAGCGGGAGATACGCAGTATTTT
TRBV6-1	TRBD1	TRBJ1-3	-	CASSETRQGLEGTIYF	TGTGCCAGCAGTGAGACCCGACAGGGCTTGGAAGGCACCATATATTTT
TRBV5-5	-	TRBJ1-2	-	CASSFTGTIRGYTF	TGTGCCAGCAGCTTTACAGGGACTATTAGGGGCTACACCTTC